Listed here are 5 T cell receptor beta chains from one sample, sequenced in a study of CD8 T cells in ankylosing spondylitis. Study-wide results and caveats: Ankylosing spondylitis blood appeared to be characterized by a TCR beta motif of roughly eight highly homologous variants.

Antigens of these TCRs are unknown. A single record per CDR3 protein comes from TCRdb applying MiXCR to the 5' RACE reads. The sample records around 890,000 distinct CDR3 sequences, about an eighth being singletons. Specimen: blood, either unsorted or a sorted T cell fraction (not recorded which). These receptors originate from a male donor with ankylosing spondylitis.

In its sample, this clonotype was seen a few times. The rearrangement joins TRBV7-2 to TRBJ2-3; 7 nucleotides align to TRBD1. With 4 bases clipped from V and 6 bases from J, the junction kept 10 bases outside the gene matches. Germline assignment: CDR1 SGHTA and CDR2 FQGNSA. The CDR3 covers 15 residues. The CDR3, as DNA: TGTGCCAGCAGCTACAACAGGGGAAGGTTGGATACGCAGTATTTT. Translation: CASSYNRGRLDTQYF.

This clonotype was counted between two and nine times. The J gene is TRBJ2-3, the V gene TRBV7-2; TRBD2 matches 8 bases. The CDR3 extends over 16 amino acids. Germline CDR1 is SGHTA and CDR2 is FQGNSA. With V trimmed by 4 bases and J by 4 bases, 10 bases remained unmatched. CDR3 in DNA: TGTGCCAGCAGCTCCCTAGCGGGCCGAGCCGCAGATACGCAGTATTTT. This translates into CASSSLAGRAADTQYF.

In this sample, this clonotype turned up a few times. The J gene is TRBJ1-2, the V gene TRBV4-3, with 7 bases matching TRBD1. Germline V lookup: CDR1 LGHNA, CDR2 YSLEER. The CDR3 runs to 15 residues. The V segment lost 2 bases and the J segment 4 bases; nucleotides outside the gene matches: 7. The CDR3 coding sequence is TGCGCCAGCAGCCAACTAGACAGGGTGGCCTATGGCTACACCTTC. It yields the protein CASSQLDRVAYGYTF.

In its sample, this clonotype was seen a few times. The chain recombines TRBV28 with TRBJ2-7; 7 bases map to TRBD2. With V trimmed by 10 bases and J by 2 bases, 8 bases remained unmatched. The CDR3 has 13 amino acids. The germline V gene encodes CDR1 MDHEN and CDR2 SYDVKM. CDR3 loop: CATLRDYPYEQYF. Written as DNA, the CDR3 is TGTGCCACCCTCCGGGACTACCCCTACGAGCAGTACTTC.

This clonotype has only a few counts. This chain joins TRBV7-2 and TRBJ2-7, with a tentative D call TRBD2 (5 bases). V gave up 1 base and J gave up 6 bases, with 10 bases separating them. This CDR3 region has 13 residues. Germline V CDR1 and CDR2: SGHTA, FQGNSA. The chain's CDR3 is CASSLGGMVEQYF. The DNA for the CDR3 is TGTGCCAGCAGCTTAGGAGGGATGGTCGAGCAGTACTTC.